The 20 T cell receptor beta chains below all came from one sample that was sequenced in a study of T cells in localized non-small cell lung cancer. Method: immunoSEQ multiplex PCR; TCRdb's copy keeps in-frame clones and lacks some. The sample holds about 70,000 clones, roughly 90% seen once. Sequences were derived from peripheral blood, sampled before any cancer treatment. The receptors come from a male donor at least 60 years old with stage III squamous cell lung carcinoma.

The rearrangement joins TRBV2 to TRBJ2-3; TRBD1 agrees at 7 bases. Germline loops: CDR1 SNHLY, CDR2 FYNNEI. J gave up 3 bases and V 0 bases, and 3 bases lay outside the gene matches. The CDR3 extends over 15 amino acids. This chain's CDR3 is CASSEADRVTDTQYF. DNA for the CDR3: TGTGCCAGCAGTGAAGCTGACAGGGTAACAGATACGCAGTATTTT.

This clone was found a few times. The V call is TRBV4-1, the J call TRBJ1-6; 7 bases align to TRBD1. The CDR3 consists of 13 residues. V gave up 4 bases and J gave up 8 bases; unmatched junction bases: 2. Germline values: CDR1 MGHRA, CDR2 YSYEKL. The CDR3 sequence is CASSRGQDSPLHF. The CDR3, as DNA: TGCGCCAGCAGCCGAGGACAGGATTCACCCCTCCACTTT.

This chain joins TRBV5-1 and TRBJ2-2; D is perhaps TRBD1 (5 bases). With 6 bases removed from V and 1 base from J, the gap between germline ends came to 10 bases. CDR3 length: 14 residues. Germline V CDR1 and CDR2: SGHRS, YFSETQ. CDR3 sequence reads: CASTDSLNTGELFF. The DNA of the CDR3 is TGCGCCAGCACAGACAGCTTGAACACCGGGGAGCTGTTTTTT.

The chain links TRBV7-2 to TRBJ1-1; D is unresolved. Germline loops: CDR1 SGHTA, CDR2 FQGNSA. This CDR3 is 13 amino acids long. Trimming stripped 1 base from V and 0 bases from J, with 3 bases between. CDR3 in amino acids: CASSLVVNTEAFF. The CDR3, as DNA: TGTGCCAGCAGCTTAGTAGTGAACACTGAAGCTTTCTTT.

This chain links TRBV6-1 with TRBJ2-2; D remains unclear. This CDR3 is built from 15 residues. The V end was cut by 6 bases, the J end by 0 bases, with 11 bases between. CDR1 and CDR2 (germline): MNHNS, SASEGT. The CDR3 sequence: CASRRTVTNTGELFF. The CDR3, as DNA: TGTGCCAGCAGGAGGACGGTTACGAACACCGGGGAGCTGTTTTTT.

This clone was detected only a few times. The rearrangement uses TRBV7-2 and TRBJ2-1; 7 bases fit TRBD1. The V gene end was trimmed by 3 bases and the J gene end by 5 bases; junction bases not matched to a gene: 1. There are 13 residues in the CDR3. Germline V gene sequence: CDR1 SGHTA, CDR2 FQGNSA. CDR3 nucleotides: TGTGCCAGCAGCTTGGGACAGAACAATGAGCAGTTCTTC. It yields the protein CASSLGQNNEQFF.

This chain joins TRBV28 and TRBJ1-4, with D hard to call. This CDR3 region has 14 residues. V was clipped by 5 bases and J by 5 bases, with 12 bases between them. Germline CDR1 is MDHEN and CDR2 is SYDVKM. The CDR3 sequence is CASSPPGRNEKLFF. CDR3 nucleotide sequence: TGTGCCAGCAGTCCCCCCGGCAGGAATGAAAAACTGTTTTTT.

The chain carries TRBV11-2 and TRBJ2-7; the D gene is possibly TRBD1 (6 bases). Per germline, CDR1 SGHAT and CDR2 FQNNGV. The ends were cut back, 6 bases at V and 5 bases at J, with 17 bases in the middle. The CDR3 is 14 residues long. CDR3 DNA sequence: TGTGCCAGCAGGACTGGGGGCCTCGGAAACGAGCAGTACTTC. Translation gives CASRTGGLGNEQYF.

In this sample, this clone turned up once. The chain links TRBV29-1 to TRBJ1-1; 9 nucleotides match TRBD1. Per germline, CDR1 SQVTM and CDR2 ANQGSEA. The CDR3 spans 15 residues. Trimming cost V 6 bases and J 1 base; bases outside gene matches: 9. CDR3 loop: CSVGVTGGWNTEAFF. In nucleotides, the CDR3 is TGCAGCGTCGGAGTTACAGGGGGCTGGAACACTGAAGCTTTCTTT.

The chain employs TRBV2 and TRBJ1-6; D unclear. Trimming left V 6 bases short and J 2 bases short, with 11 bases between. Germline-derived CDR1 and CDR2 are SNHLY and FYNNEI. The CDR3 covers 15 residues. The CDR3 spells CASRPGEAYNSPLHF. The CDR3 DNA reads TGTGCCAGCAGACCCGGGGAGGCCTATAATTCACCCCTCCACTTT.

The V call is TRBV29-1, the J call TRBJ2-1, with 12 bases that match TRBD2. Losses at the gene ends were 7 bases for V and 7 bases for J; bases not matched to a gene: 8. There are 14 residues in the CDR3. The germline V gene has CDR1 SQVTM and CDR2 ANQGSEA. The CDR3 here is CSAASGGAVNEQFF. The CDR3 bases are TGCAGCGCCGCTAGCGGGGGGGCGGTAAATGAGCAGTTCTTC.

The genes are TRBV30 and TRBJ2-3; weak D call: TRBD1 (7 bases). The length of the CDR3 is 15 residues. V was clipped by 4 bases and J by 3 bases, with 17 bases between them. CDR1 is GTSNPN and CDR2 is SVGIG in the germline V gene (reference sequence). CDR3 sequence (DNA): TGTGCCTGGACCACCCCAGGGGGGCGAACAGATACGCAGTATTTT. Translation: CAWTTPGGRTDTQYF.

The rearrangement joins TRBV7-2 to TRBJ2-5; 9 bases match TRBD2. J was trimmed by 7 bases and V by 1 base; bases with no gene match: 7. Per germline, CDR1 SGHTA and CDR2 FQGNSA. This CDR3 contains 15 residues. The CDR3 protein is CASSLGSGGLGTQYF. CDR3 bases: TGTGCCAGCAGCTTAGGGAGCGGGGGGTTGGGGACCCAGTACTTC. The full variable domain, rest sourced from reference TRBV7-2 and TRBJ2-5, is GAGVSQSPSNKVTEKGKDVELRCDPISGHTALYWYRQSLGQGLEFLIYFQGNSAPDKSGLPSDRFSAERTGGSVSTLTIQRTQQEDSAVYLCASSLGSGGLGTQYFGPGTRLLVL.

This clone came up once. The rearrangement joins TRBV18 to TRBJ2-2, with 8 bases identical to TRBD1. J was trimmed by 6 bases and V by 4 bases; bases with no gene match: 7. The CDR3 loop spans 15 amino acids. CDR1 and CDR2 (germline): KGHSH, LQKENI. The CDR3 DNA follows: TGTGCCAGCTCACGCAACCTACAGGGGGCCGGGGAGCTGTTTTTT. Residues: CASSRNLQGAGELFF.

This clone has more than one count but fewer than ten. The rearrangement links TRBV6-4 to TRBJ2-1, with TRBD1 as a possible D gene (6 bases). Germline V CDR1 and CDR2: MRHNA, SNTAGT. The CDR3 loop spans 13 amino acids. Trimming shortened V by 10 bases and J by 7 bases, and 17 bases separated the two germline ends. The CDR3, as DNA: TGTGCCACCTCAGGGGACCCACAGAATGAGCAGTTCTTC. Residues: CATSGDPQNEQFF.

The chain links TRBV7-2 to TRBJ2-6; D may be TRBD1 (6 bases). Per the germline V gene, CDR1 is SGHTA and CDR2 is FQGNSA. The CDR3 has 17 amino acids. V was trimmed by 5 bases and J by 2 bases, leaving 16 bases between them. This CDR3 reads CASSRSSTGTGANVLTF. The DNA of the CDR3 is TGTGCCAGCAGCCGAAGTAGTACAGGGACTGGGGCCAACGTCCTGACTTTC.

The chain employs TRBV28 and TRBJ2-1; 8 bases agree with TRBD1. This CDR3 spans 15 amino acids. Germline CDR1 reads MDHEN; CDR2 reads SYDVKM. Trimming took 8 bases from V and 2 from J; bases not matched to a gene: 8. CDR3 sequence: CASRRTGWAYNEQFF. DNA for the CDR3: TGTGCCAGCCGGCGGACAGGGTGGGCCTACAATGAGCAGTTCTTC.

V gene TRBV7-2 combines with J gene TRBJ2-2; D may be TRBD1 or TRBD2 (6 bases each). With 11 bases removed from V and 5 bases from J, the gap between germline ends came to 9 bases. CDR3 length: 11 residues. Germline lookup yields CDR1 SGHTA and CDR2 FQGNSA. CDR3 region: CAGGGTGELFF. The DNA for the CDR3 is TGTGCCGGAGGGGGGACCGGGGAGCTGTTTTTT.

The CDR3 spells CASSPWTGGNEQFF. In DNA form, the CDR3 reads TGTGCCAGCAGCCCCTGGACAGGGGGCAATGAGCAGTTCTTC. The rearrangement links TRBV11-2 to TRBJ2-1; TRBD1 matches 10 bases. V was pared by 5 bases and J by 6 bases, with 4 bases of the junction left unmatched. This CDR3 is 14 amino acids long. From germline, CDR1 is SGHAT and CDR2 FQNNGV. The entire variable domain, with the rest obtained from reference TRBV11-2 and TRBJ2-1, is as follows: EAGVAQSPRYKIIEKRQSVAFWCNPISGHATLYWYQQILGQGPKLLIQFQNNGVVDDSQLPKDRFSAERLKGVDSTLKIQPAKLEDSAVYLCASSPWTGGNEQFFGPGTRLTVL.

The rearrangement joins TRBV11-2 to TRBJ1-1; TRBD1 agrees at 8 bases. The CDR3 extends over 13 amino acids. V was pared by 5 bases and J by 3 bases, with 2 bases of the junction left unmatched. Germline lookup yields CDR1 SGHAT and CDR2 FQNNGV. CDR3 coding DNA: TGTGCCAGCAGCAAGGACAGGGACACTGAAGCTTTCTTT. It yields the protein CASSKDRDTEAFF.